These T cell receptor beta chains were read from a single sample in a study of metastatic and nonmetastatic thyroid tumors. TCRdb re-analyzed the PCR reads using MiXCR. The sample shows 30,000 to 45,000 clones, 25% to 30% of them seen only once. Sequencing was done on a sample of blood. The receptors were gathered from a male donor with papillary thyroid cancer or a benign thyroid nodule (not recorded which). Some clones in this sample may be carry-over from other donors' samples. The CDR3 runs from the conserved cysteine through the conserved F or W. Fields, in order: J gene, CDR3 length, V gene, CDR3 protein.

J gene: TRBJ1-1; CDR3 length: 13; V gene: TRBV6-1; CDR3 protein: CASRRQGRTEAFF
J gene: TRBJ2-7; CDR3 length: 13; V gene: TRBV3-1; CDR3 protein: CASRGGVGYEQYF
J gene: TRBJ2-2; CDR3 length: 15; V gene: TRBV10-3; CDR3 protein: CATGLATRDTGELFF
J gene: TRBJ2-2; CDR3 length: 13; V gene: TRBV6-1; CDR3 protein: CAGSVSNTGELFF
J gene: TRBJ2-1; CDR3 length: 15; V gene: TRBV5-1; CDR3 protein: CASSPLGTSGNEQFF
J gene: TRBJ2-7; CDR3 length: 15; V gene: TRBV27; CDR3 protein: CASSLQASGSNEQYF
J gene: TRBJ2-4; CDR3 length: 12; V gene: TRBV2; CDR3 protein: CASSDRGNIQYF
J gene: TRBJ2-7; CDR3 length: 15; V gene: TRBV5-5; CDR3 protein: CASSFPQYYPHEQYF
J gene: TRBJ1-2; CDR3 length: 15; V gene: TRBV28; CDR3 protein: CASSLPRGPNYGYTF
J gene: TRBJ2-7; CDR3 length: 15; V gene: TRBV6-1; CDR3 protein: CASSEEIQGAYEQYF
J gene: TRBJ2-2; CDR3 length: 16; V gene: TRBV5-1; CDR3 protein: CASSPGAAVNTGELFF
J gene: TRBJ2-7; CDR3 length: 15; V gene: TRBV28; CDR3 protein: CASSLISGAIYEQYF
J gene: TRBJ2-7; CDR3 length: 16; V gene: TRBV9; CDR3 protein: CASSGGRRQGPYEQYF
J gene: TRBJ2-5; CDR3 length: 14; V gene: TRBV11-1; CDR3 protein: CASSLFRADETQYF
J gene: TRBJ2-7; CDR3 length: 16; V gene: TRBV10-1; CDR3 protein: CASRGVREIGAYEQYF
J gene: TRBJ1-3; CDR3 length: 18; V gene: TRBV20-1; CDR3 protein: CSARVGGAHDYSGNTIYF
J gene: TRBJ2-5; CDR3 length: 16; V gene: TRBV20-1; CDR3 protein: CSAIEVGHTYQETQYF
J gene: TRBJ1-1; CDR3 length: 14; V gene: TRBV20-1; CDR3 protein: CSANPPGVVTEAFF
J gene: TRBJ2-3; CDR3 length: 16; V gene: TRBV6-1; CDR3 protein: CATQGGGTLSTDTQYF
J gene: TRBJ1-2; CDR3 length: 15; V gene: TRBV20-1; CDR3 protein: CSADDATKPHEGYTF
J gene: TRBJ2-1; CDR3 length: 15; V gene: TRBV6-5; CDR3 protein: CASSYSGGSYNEQFF
J gene: TRBJ1-1; CDR3 length: 12; V gene: TRBV6-1; CDR3 protein: CASSWGNTEAFF
J gene: TRBJ1-2; CDR3 length: 15; V gene: TRBV20-1; CDR3 protein: CSARDLGGRGDGYTF
J gene: TRBJ1-1; CDR3 length: 14; V gene: TRBV5-1; CDR3 protein: CASSPGQENTEAFF
J gene: TRBJ2-7; CDR3 length: 14; V gene: TRBV7-9; CDR3 protein: CASSTGTENYEQYF
J gene: TRBJ2-7; CDR3 length: 13; V gene: TRBV29-1; CDR3 protein: CSVEAAGIREQYF
J gene: TRBJ1-6; CDR3 length: 13; V gene: TRBV27; CDR3 protein: CASSLRGDSPLHF
J gene: TRBJ2-3; CDR3 length: 14; V gene: TRBV6-1; CDR3 protein: CASKTGGPGDTQYF
J gene: TRBJ1-5; CDR3 length: 12; V gene: TRBV6-1; CDR3 protein: CASRTGYQPQHF
J gene: TRBJ2-2; CDR3 length: 16; V gene: TRBV5-6; CDR3 protein: CASSGRLARGTGELFF
J gene: TRBJ2-7; CDR3 length: 15; V gene: TRBV20-1; CDR3 protein: CSAPPGPNPSYEQYF
J gene: TRBJ2-3; CDR3 length: 15; V gene: TRBV5-1; CDR3 protein: CASSLGGLAPDTQYF
J gene: TRBJ2-5; CDR3 length: 18; V gene: TRBV6-8; CDR3 protein: CASSYSGGRRTYQETQYF
J gene: TRBJ2-2; CDR3 length: 20; V gene: TRBV7-6; CDR3 protein: CASSLRGPGLAGVRTGELFF
J gene: TRBJ1-6; CDR3 length: 14; V gene: TRBV30; CDR3 protein: CAGTKGQRGSPLHF
J gene: TRBJ1-5; CDR3 length: 18; V gene: TRBV27; CDR3 protein: CASSLYRSGKGGDQPQHF
J gene: TRBJ2-1; CDR3 length: 15; V gene: TRBV18; CDR3 protein: CASSPRTQTYNEQFF
J gene: TRBJ1-3; CDR3 length: 14; V gene: TRBV20-1; CDR3 protein: CSARSGGPGNTIYF
J gene: TRBJ1-5; CDR3 length: 14; V gene: TRBV7-2; CDR3 protein: CASSFGQANQPQHF
J gene: TRBJ2-7; CDR3 length: 16; V gene: TRBV12-3/TRBV12-4; CDR3 protein: CASSLVRGREDREQYF
J gene: TRBJ1-4; CDR3 length: 14; V gene: TRBV6-1; CDR3 protein: CASRLDRSRTKLFF
J gene: TRBJ2-7; CDR3 length: 14; V gene: TRBV6-2/TRBV6-3; CDR3 protein: CASTAAGAAYEQYF
J gene: TRBJ2-2; CDR3 length: 14; V gene: TRBV10-1; CDR3 protein: CASNPGVNTGELFF
J gene: TRBJ2-1; CDR3 length: 15; V gene: TRBV7-9; CDR3 protein: CASSLGQGGGNEQFF
J gene: TRBJ1-1; CDR3 length: 14; V gene: TRBV27; CDR3 protein: CASKSPGRDTEAFF
J gene: TRBJ2-5; CDR3 length: 15; V gene: TRBV7-7; CDR3 protein: CASSLIAVPGETKYF